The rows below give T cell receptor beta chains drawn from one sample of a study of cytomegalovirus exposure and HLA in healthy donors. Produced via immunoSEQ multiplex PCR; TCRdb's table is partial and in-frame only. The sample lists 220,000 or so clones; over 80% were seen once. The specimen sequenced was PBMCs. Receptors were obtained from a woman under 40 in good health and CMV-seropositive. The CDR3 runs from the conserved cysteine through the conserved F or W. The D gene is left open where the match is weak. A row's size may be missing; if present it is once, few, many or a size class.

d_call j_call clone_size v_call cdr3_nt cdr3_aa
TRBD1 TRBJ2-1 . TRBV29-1 TGCAGCGTTGGGGGACAGGGAGATTTCAATGAGCAGTTCTTC CSVGGQGDFNEQFF
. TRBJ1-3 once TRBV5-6 TGTGCCAGCTGCATCCAGGGGCCTGGAAACACCATATATTTT CASCIQGPGNTIYF
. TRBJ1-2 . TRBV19 TGTGCCAGTAGTACGGAGGGGACGGATGGCTACACCTTC CASSTEGTDGYTF
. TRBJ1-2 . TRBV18 TGTGCCAGCTCACCGAGTTCGGGGGAAAATGGCTACACCTTC CASSPSSGENGYTF
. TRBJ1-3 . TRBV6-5 TGTGCCAGCAGTTACTCAGGCATCTCATCTGGAAACACCATATATTTT CASSYSGISSGNTIYF
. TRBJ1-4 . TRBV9 TGTGCCAGCAGCGTAGGACGTTTCGGCGGGTCTAATGAAAAACTGTTTTTT CASSVGRFGGSNEKLFF
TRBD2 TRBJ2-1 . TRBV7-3 TGTGCCAGCAGCCCTGGGCTAGCGGGATACAATGAGCAGTTCTTC CASSPGLAGYNEQFF
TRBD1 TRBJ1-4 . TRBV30 TGTGCCTGGAGTGTGGGGACAGGCGTAAAAAAACTGTTTTTT CAWSVGTGVKKLFF
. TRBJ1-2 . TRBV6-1 TGTGCCACTACCGTGTTGGCCAACTATGGCTACACCTTC CATTVLANYGYTF
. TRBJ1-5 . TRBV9 TGTGCCAGCAGCGTAGGATCAGGTGAAGGCAATCAGCCCCAGCATTTT CASSVGSGEGNQPQHF
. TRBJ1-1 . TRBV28 TGTGCCAGCAGTTCAGCCTTTGAAGCTTTCTTT CASSSAFEAFF
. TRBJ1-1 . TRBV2 TGTGCCAGCATAGGGACGGAGAACACTGAAGCTTTCTTT CASIGTENTEAFF
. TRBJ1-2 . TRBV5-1 TGCGCCAGTCAGAGGAAACAGGGCACCTATGGCTACACCTTC CASQRKQGTYGYTF
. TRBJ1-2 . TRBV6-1 TGTGCCAGCAGGATCACAGGAGGGGAATCTGCGGACACCTTC CASRITGGESADTF
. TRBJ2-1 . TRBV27 TGTGCCAGCAGGGCCCAGGGGGGGGTTCCTGAGCAGTTCTTC CASRAQGGVPEQFF
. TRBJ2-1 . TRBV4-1 TGCGCCAGCAGCCAGCTAGGGGTTAGTGAGCAGTTCTTC CASSQLGVSEQFF
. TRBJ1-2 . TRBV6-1 TGTGCCAGCAGTGAATGGGGGGGGCAGTCGGGCTATGGCTACACCTTC CASSEWGGQSGYGYTF
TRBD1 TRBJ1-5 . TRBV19 TGTGCCAGTAGTGGGACCGGGACAGGGAATCAGCCCCAGCATTTT CASSGTGTGNQPQHF
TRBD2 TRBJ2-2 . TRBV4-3 TGCGCCAGCAGCCAAGATCTGATCTCGAAAGGACTAGCGGGAGTAGTCCGGGAGCTGTTTTTT CASSQDLISKGLAGVVRELFF
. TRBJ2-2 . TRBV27 TGTGGGGTTGGCGCGAACACCGGGGAGCTGTTTTTT CGVGANTGELFF